Ten or more counts support the clone carrying this TCR beta chain. Its cognate antigen is unknown. The junction and the germline gene differ at one end; a read error may be behind it. The data derive from a study of T-cell reconstitution after alpha-beta-depleted transplantation in children. Study-level points and caveats: It was newly produced T cells that mostly accounted for T-cell counts and diversity one year after transplant. Where alpha-beta T cells came from about two months after transplant was reportedly several hundred expanded graft clones. High day-60 TCRbeta diversity in some patients came from surviving recipient T cells and thymic progenitors.

Molecular barcoding with unique molecular identifiers was used for the TCRbeta library. TCRdb redid the calling of the PCR reads with MiXCR, one entry per CDR3 protein. The sample holds roughly 790,000 distinct CDR3 sequences; roughly 15% are singletons and the top ten take approximately 5%. This CDR3 is 13 amino acids long. Germline loops: CDR1 SGHRS, CDR2 YFSETQ. The material sequenced was PBMCs, mostly from graft donor cells, taken 360 days after TCRalphabeta/CD19-depleted stem cell transplant. V gene TRBV5-1 combines with J gene TRBJ2-1, with 7 bases matching TRBD1. The sequence was obtained from a male patient aged 5 to 17 who had a stem cell transplant for acute lymphoblastic leukemia, so the T cells may come from the graft donor. For the CDR3, the DNA is TGTGCCAGCCGGGACAGCTCCTACAATGAGCAGTTCTTC. Translating gives CASRDSSYNEQFF. Complete variable domain (other parts from reference TRBV5-1 and TRBJ2-1): KAGVTQTPRYLIKTRGQQVTLSCSPISGHRSVSWYQQTPGQGLQFLFEYFSETQRNKGNFPGRFSGRQFSNSRSEMNVSTLELGDSALYLCASRDSSYNEQFFGPGTRLTVL.